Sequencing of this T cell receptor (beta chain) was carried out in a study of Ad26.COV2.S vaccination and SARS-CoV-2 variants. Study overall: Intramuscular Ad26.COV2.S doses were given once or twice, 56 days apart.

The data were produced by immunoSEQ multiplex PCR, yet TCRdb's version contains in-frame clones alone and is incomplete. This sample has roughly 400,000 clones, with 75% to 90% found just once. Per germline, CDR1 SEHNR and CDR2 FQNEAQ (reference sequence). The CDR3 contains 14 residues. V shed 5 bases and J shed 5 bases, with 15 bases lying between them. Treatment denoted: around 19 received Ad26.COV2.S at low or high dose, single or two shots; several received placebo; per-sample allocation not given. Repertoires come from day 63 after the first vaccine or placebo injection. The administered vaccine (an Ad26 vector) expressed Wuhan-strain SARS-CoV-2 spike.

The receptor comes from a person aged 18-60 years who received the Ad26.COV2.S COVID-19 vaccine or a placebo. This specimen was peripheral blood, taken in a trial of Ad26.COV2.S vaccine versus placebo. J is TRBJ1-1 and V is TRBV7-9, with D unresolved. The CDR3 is CASSPPPQRTEAFF. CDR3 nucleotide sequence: TGTGCCAGCAGCCCCCCTCCCCAGAGGACTGAAGCTTTCTTT. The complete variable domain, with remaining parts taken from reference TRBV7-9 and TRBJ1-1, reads DTGVSQNPRHKITKRGQNVTFRCDPISEHNRLYWYRQTLGQGPEFLTYFQNEAQLEKSRLLSDRFSAERPKGSFSTLEIQRTEQGDSAMYLCASSPPPQRTEAFFGQGTRLTVV.